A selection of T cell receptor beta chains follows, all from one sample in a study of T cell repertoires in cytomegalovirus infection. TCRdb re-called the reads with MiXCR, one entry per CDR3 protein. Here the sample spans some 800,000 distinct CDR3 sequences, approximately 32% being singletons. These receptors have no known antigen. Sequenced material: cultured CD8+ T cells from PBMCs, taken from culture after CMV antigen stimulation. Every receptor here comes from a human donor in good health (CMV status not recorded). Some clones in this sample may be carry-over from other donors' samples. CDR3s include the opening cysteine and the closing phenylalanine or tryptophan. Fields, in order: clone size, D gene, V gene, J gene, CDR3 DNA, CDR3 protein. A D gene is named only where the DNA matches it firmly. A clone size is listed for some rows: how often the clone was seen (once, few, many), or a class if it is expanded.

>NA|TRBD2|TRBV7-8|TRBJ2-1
TGTGCCAGCGGCTATTCCGGGACTAGCGGGGGAAATGAGCAGTTCTTC
CASGYSGTSGGNEQFF
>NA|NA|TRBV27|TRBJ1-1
TGTGCAGTAGGCACTGAAGCTTTCTTT
CAVGTEAFF
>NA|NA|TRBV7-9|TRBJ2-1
TGTGCCAGCAGCCGTCCTGACAGAGCCAATGAGCAGTTCTTC
CASSRPDRANEQFF
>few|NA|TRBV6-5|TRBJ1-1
TGTGCCAGCATTCCTCGGTCCACCCGAGGAGCTTTCTTT
CASIPRSTRGAFF
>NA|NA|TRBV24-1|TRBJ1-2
TGTGCCACCGCCACTGGGCCAAGGGATGGCTACACCTTC
CATATGPRDGYTF
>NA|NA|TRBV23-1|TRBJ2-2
TGCGCCAGCAGTCAATCAGGATGTCAGGGGCCCGGGGAGCTGTTTTTT
CASSQSGCQGPGELFF
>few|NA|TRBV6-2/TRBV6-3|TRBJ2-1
TGTGCCAGCAGCTATAATTCAGAGCAGTTCTTC
CASSYNSEQFF
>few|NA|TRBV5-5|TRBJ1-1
TGTGCCAGCAGCTCGATCCCGGACACTATGAACACTGAAGCTTTCTTT
CASSSIPDTMNTEAFF
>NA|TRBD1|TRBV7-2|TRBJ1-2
TGTGCCAGCAGCGCGAGGGACAGGGAGGACTATGGCTACACCTTC
CASSARDREDYGYTF
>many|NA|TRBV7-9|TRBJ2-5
TGTGCCAGCAGCGTCCCGGGATTCGAAGAGACCCAGTACTTC
CASSVPGFEETQYF
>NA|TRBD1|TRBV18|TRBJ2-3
TGTGCCAGCTTTGACAGGGGCCCAGATACGCAGTATTTT
CASFDRGPDTQYF
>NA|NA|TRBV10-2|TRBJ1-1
TGCGCCAGCAGTGGGGGTCGGTCGAACACTGAAGCTTTCTTT
CASSGGRSNTEAFF
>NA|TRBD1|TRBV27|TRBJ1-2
TGTGCCAGCAGTTCGGACAGGATTAACTATGGCTACACCTTC
CASSSDRINYGYTF
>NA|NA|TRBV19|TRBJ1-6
TGTGCCGTACAGAGTTTGAGCTCCTATAATTCACCCCTCCACTTT
CAVQSLSSYNSPLHF
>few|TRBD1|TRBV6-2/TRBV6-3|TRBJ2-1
TGTGCCAGCAGTTACGGGGACAGGGTAACGAATGAGCAGTTCTTC
CASSYGDRVTNEQFF
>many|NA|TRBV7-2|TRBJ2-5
TGTGCCAGCAGCTTAGACGGACAGACTGAAGAGACCCAGTACTTC
CASSLDGQTEETQYF
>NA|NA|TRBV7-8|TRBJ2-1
TGTGCCAGCAGCTTAGCCATGACAACGGGAAATGAGCAGTTCTTC
CASSLAMTTGNEQFF
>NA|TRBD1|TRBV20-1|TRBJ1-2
TGCAGTGCCTGGACAGGGGGCATCTATGGCTACACCTTC
CSAWTGGIYGYTF
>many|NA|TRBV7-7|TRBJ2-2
TGTGCTAGCAGCTACAGAGGGGGCACCGGGGAGCTGTTTTTT
CASSYRGGTGELFF
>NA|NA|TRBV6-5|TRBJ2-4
TGTGCCAGCAGTTTGTCCGTAGGAGCCAAAAACATTCAGTACTTC
CASSLSVGAKNIQYF
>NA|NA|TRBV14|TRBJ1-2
TGTGCCAGCAGCCAGGGGTGGGGGCGTAAAGATGGCTACACCTTC
CASSQGWGRKDGYTF
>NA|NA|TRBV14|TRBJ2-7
TGTGCCAGCAGCCAGGGGGGATCCGAGCAGTACTTC
CASSQGGSEQYF
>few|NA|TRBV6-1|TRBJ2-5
TGTGCCGCCGCTAGGAACTTGCAAGAGACCCAGTACTTC
CAAARNLQETQYF
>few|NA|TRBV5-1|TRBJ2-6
TGCGCCAGCAGCTTGCAGCCCATTTCCGTCTCTGGGGCCAACGTCCTGACTTTC
CASSLQPISVSGANVLTF
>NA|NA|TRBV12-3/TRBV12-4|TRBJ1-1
TGTGCCAGCGCGAAAGTGGGAGTCCTAGGCACTGAAGCTTTCTTT
CASAKVGVLGTEAFF
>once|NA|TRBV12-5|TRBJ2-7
TGTGCTAGTGGTTTGAGCGGCTCCTACGAGCAGTACTTC
CASGLSGSYEQYF
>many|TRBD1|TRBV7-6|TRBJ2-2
TGTGCCAGCAGCTCACGACAGGGTGGCACCGGGGAGCTGTTTTTT
CASSSRQGGTGELFF
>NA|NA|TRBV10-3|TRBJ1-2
TGTGCCATCAGTGAGATGCTACGAGACTACACCTTC
CAISEMLRDYTF
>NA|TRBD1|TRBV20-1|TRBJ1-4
TGCAGTGCTACCCCCGCGACAGGGGTAGTTGAAAAACTGTTTTTT
CSATPATGVVEKLFF